This T cell receptor beta chain is drawn from a study of blood T cell repertoires in COVID-19. Study at large: From T cells, B-cell-depleted T cells, or PBMCs came the material, which was cDNA or gDNA.

Per the study methods: For nucleated cells, counts were estimated from reference gene primer amplification. Using immunoSEQ multiplex PCR, the repertoire was profiled, and TCRdb retains in-frame clones only, with some absent. V, J and clone size derive from that table, while D and trimming were established from the DNA sequence. The sample records about 97,000 clones, approximately 87% being singletons. CDR1 LNHDA and CDR2 SQIVND come from the germline V gene (reference sequence). The CDR3 is 14 amino acids. V lost 7 bases, J lost 0 bases, and 12 bases lay in between. What was sequenced was peripheral blood. The rearrangement uses TRBV19 and TRBJ1-1, with a possible D match to TRBD1 (5 bases). The source of this sequence is a human donor in a cohort sampled during active COVID-19. The CDR3 nucleotides read TGTGCCAGTACGAAGGGGCCCATGAACACTGAAGCTTTCTTT. Protein product: CASTKGPMNTEAFF.